This is a list of T cell receptor beta chains from one sample in a study of blood T cell repertoires in COVID-19. Profiling relied on immunoSEQ multiplex PCR, and the TCRdb table lists in-frame clones only, not all of them. Found here are some 57,000 clones, about 91% of them singletons; the top ten hold 6.5%. Sequencing input: peripheral blood. Source of these receptors: a man aged 45-60 years with active COVID-19. The CDR3 runs from the conserved cysteine through the conserved F or W.

v_gene	j_gene	CDR3aa
TRBV7-6	TRBJ2-1	CASSFGGRQSYNEQFF
TRBV5-6	TRBJ1-5	CASSYGFGLNQPQHF
TRBV7-7	TRBJ2-2	CASSLDRNTGELFF
TRBV5-1	TRBJ1-1	CASSLGTVNTEAFF
TRBV4-1	TRBJ2-2	CASSQKPGQGSATGELFF
TRBV5-1	TRBJ1-2	CASSFRPGGGGYGYTF
TRBV27	TRBJ2-3	CASSTLRGRVTDTQYF
TRBV10-1	TRBJ1-5	CASRVWPYF
TRBV7-2	TRBJ2-2	CASSLARWAGGELFF
TRBV7-2	TRBJ2-2	CASSLGLQDTGELFF
TRBV2	TRBJ2-7	CASSPQGSSFYEQYF
TRBV27	TRBJ2-1	CASSPDGGPHNEQFF
TRBV5-1	TRBJ1-1	CASSLGDRSYLNTEAFF
TRBV4-1	TRBJ2-2	CASSQELAGGAGELFF
TRBV15	TRBJ2-4	CATSRDPRSVPTTAKNIQYF
TRBV7-2	TRBJ2-7	CASSYVPQGLVEQYF
TRBV11-2	TRBJ1-6	CASSPGTLGNSPLHF
TRBV30	TRBJ1-1	CAWSVMTTNTEAFF
TRBV11-2	TRBJ2-7	CASSRSLMGFYEQYF
TRBV15	TRBJ2-3	CATSSILAPVHYF
TRBV7-8	TRBJ2-3	CASSLALSAGGPRGTDTQYF
TRBV5-1	TRBJ1-4	CASSSGGRVAANEKLFF
TRBV6-5	TRBJ2-7	CASRRLAGEGEQYF
TRBV5-6	TRBJ1-2	CASSLGLKYGYTF
TRBV25-1	TRBJ2-7	CASSESSYEQYF
TRBV7-9	TRBJ1-1	CASSDRGTEAFF
TRBV27	TRBJ1-2	CASSLSRQVLYGYTF
TRBV13	TRBJ2-7	CASSSRQGLYEQYF
TRBV10-3	TRBJ2-1	CAISKPGAWEQFF
TRBV5-1	TRBJ1-1	CASSREISTEAFF
TRBV7-9	TRBJ2-2	CASSLHRGGELFF